A selection of T cell receptor beta chains follows, all from one sample in a study of cytomegalovirus exposure and HLA in healthy donors. Profiling relied on immunoSEQ multiplex PCR, and the TCRdb table lists in-frame clones only, not all of them. The data contain around 120,000 clones, approximately 81% of them singletons. The sequencing sample was made of PBMCs. The receptors were gathered from a man aged 18-30 years in good health and CMV-seronegative. CDR3s include the opening cysteine and the closing phenylalanine or tryptophan. The order of the fields is D gene, V gene, clone size, J gene, CDR3 DNA, CDR3 protein. A D gene is named only where the DNA matches it firmly. Only part of the rows carry a size: once, few, many, or a class if the clone is expanded.

D: NA; V: TRBV9; size: few; J: TRBJ2-3; DNA: TGTGCCAGCAGCGTAGTAAGCACAGATACGCAGTATTTT; CDR3: CASSVVSTDTQYF
D: NA; V: TRBV30; size: NA; J: TRBJ1-5; DNA: TGTGCCTGGAGTTCCGGTGATCTTCAGCCCCAGCATTTT; CDR3: CAWSSGDLQPQHF
D: NA; V: TRBV6-1; size: NA; J: TRBJ2-3; DNA: TGTGCCAGCAGTGAAAGCGTGACTAGCACAGATACGCAGTATTTT; CDR3: CASSESVTSTDTQYF
D: NA; V: TRBV10-1; size: NA; J: TRBJ1-5; DNA: TGCGCCAGCAGTGAGCAGAGCGCCGATCTCAGTTACAATCAGCCCCAGCATTTT; CDR3: CASSEQSADLSYNQPQHF
D: NA; V: TRBV6-5; size: NA; J: TRBJ1-1; DNA: TGTGCCAGCAGTTACTCGTTTGCACTGGCGGGTACTGAAGCTTTCTTT; CDR3: CASSYSFALAGTEAFF
D: TRBD1; V: TRBV19; size: NA; J: TRBJ1-5; DNA: TGTGCCAGTAGGTACACAGGGGGTCATCAGCCCCAGCATTTT; CDR3: CASRYTGGHQPQHF
D: TRBD1; V: TRBV6-5; size: NA; J: TRBJ1-1; DNA: TGTGCCAGCAGTCACGGACAGGGATGGAACACTGAAGCTTTCTTT; CDR3: CASSHGQGWNTEAFF
D: TRBD2; V: TRBV11-2; size: once; J: TRBJ2-7; DNA: TGTGCCAGCAGCGTTTTGACTAGCGGGGGGCACTACGAGCAGTACTTC; CDR3: CASSVLTSGGHYEQYF
D: NA; V: TRBV4-1; size: few; J: TRBJ1-1; DNA: TGCGCCAGCAGCCAAGAGGGAGGGGGTCGCACTGAAGCTTTCTTT; CDR3: CASSQEGGGRTEAFF
D: TRBD1; V: TRBV18; size: few; J: TRBJ1-6; DNA: TGTGCCAGCTCACCTCAGGAGCAAACAGGGGGAGGCTCACCCCTCCACTTT; CDR3: CASSPQEQTGGGSPLHF
D: NA; V: TRBV6-5; size: NA; J: TRBJ2-2; DNA: TGTGCCAGCAGCCATGGCAGGGGGAACACCGGGGAGCTGTTTTTT; CDR3: CASSHGRGNTGELFF
D: NA; V: TRBV4-1; size: NA; J: TRBJ1-1; DNA: TGCGCCAGCAGCCAAGTCAGGGGCACTGAAGCTTTCTTT; CDR3: CASSQVRGTEAFF
D: NA; V: TRBV2; size: NA; J: TRBJ1-2; DNA: TGTGCCAGCAGTGGGGGCAGGGGCGGCTATGGCTACACCTTC; CDR3: CASSGGRGGYGYTF
D: TRBD1; V: TRBV11-2; size: few; J: TRBJ2-7; DNA: TGTGCCAGCAGCTTAGATCTAACAGGGGCAGGATACGAGCAGTACTTC; CDR3: CASSLDLTGAGYEQYF
D: NA; V: TRBV29-1; size: NA; J: TRBJ2-1; DNA: TGCAGCGTTGAGGGCACCCGTGTCTACAATGAGCAGTTCTTC; CDR3: CSVEGTRVYNEQFF